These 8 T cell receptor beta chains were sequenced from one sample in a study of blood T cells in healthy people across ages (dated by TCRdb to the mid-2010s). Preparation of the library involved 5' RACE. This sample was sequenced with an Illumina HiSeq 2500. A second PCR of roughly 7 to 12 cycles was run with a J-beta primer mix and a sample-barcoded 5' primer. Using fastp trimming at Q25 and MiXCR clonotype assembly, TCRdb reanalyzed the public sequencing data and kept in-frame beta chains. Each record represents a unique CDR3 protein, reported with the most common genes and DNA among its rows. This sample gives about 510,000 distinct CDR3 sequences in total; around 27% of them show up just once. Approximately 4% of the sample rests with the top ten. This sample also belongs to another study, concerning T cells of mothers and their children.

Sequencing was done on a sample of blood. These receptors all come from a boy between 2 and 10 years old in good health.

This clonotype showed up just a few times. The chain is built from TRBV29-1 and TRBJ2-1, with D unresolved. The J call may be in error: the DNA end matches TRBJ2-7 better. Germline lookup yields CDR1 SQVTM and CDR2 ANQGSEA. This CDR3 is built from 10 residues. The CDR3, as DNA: TGCAGCGTCCAGAATTACGAGCAGTACTTC. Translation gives CSVQNYEQYF.

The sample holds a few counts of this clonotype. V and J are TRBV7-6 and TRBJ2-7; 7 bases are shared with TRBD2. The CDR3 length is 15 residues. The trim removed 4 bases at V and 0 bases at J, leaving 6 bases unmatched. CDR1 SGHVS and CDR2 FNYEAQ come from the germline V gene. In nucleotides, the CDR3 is TGTGCCAGCAGCTCATCTAGCGGCCCCTCCTACGAGCAGTACTTC. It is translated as CASSSSSGPSYEQYF.

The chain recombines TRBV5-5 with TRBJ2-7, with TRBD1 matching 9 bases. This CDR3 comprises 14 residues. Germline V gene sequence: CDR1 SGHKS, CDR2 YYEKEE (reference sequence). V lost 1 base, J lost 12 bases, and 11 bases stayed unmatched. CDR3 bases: TGTGCCAGCAGCTTGCAACCGGGACAGGGTAACGGGTACTTC. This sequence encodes CASSLQPGQGNGYF.

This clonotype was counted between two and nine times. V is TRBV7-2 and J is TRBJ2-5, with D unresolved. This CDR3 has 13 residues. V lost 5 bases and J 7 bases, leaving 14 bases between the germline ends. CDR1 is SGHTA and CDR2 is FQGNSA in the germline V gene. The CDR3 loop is CASSPPSLGTQYF. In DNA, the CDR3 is TGTGCCAGCAGCCCCCCCAGTCTCGGGACCCAGTACTTC.

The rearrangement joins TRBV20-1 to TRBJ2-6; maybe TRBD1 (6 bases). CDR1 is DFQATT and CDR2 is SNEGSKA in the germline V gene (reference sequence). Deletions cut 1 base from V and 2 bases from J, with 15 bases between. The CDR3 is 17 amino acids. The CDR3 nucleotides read TGCAGTGCTAGAGCCCCAGGGGTAGGTACTGGGGCCAACGTCCTGACTTTC. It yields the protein CSARAPGVGTGANVLTF.

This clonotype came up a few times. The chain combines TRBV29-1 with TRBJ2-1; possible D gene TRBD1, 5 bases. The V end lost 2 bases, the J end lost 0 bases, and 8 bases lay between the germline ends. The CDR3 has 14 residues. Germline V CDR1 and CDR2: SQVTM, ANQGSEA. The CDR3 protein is CSVERGSSYNEQFF. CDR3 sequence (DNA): TGCAGCGTTGAAAGGGGCAGCTCCTACAATGAGCAGTTCTTC.

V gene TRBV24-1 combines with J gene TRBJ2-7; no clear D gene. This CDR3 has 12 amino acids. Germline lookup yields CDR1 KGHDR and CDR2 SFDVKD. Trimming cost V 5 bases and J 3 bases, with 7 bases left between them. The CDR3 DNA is TGTGCCACCAGTGCTCGGAACTACGAGCAGTACTTC. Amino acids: CATSARNYEQYF.

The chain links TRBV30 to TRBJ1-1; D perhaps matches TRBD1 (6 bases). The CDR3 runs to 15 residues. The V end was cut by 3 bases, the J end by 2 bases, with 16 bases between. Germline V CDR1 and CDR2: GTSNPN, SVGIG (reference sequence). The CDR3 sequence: CAWRGQGTSNTEAFF. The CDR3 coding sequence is TGTGCCTGGAGGGGACAAGGGACCTCTAACACTGAAGCTTTCTTT.